This is a list of T cell receptor beta chains from one sample in a study of blood T cells in healthy people across ages. TCRdb re-derived calls from the 5' RACE reads in MiXCR, one entry per CDR3 protein. The sample holds roughly 1,500,000 distinct CDR3 sequences; roughly 32% are singletons and the top ten take 11%. Sample: blood. These receptors all come from a woman in her 30s in good health. CDR3s include the opening cysteine and the closing phenylalanine or tryptophan. D genes are given only for firm matches. Clone size is not always given. Where it is, it says once, few, many or a class for expanded clones.

D,size,V,J,CDR3,DNA
-,-,TRBV7-9,TRBJ2-5,CASSSLGGAEETQDF,TGTGCCAGCAGCTCGCTCGGCGGGGCTGAAGAGACCCAGGACTTC
-,-,TRBV9,TRBJ2-3,CASSAEQGFETDTQYF,TGTGCCAGCAGCGCGGAGCAGGGGTTTGAAACAGATACGCAGTATTTT
-,few,TRBV5-5,TRBJ2-6,CASSETASSGANVLTF,TGTGCCAGCAGCGAGACTGCCAGTTCTGGGGCCAACGTCCTGACTTTC
TRBD1,many,TRBV7-9,TRBJ1-1,CASSYAAGGDTEAFF,TGTGCCAGCAGCTACGCCGCAGGGGGAGACACTGAAGCTTTCTTT
TRBD1,-,TRBV12-3/TRBV12-4,TRBJ1-1,CASRNRQGGEAFF,TGTGCCAGCAGAAACAGACAGGGCGGTGAAGCTTTCTTT
-,many,TRBV15,TRBJ2-5,CATSRAQYQETQYF,TGTGCCACCAGCAGAGCTCAGTACCAAGAGACCCAGTACTTC
-,-,TRBV5-6,TRBJ1-2,CASSWLNGYTF,TGTGCCAGCAGCTGGCTTAATGGCTACACCTTC
-,-,TRBV5-1,TRBJ2-3,CASSLYQITDTQYF,TGCGCCAGCAGCTTGTATCAGATCACAGATACGCAGTATTTT
TRBD1,-,TRBV28,TRBJ2-5,CATKHLRDRDRGWAQYF,TGTGCAACAAAGCATTTAAGGGACAGGGATAGGGGTTGGGCCCAGTACTTC
TRBD1,-,TRBV15,TRBJ2-2,CATSSFYDREGNTGELFF,TGTGCCACCAGCAGTTTTTATGACAGGGAAGGTAACACCGGGGAGCTGTTTTTT
-,once,TRBV18,TRBJ2-7,CAGSPGWGPSYEQYF,TGTGCCGGCTCACCAGGGTGGGGGCCTTCCTACGAGCAGTACTTC
-,-,TRBV20-1,TRBJ2-5,CSARDIGIQYF,TGCAGTGCTAGAGATATAGGGATACAGTACTTC
-,-,TRBV9,TRBJ1-6,CASSVDGQSNSPLHF,TGTGCCAGCAGCGTAGATGGACAGAGTAATTCACCCCTCCACTTT
-,few,TRBV29-1,TRBJ1-1,CSVEGRNGNTEAFF,TGCAGCGTGGAAGGGAGGAACGGAAACACTGAAGCTTTCTTT
-,many,TRBV6-5,TRBJ2-3,CASSYSDRGTDTQYF,TGTGCCAGCAGTTACTCGGATCGGGGCACAGATACGCAGTATTTT
TRBD1,-,TRBV20-1,TRBJ2-3,CSAIPRTGPDTQYF,TGCAGTGCTATCCCTAGGACAGGCCCAGATACGCAGTATTTT
TRBD2,few,TRBV7-2,TRBJ2-1,CASSLAVLAGGVYNEQFF,TGTGCCAGCAGCTTAGCGGTCCTAGCGGGAGGAGTATACAATGAGCAGTTCTTC
-,-,TRBV30,TRBJ2-3,CAWSVLGGDTQYF,TGTGCCTGGAGTGTACTGGGCGGAGATACGCAGTATTTT
TRBD2,few,TRBV9,TRBJ2-3,CASSASTGTTTNTQYF,TGTGCCAGCAGCGCCAGTACCGGGACTACCACAAATACGCAGTATTTT
TRBD2,-,TRBV20-1,TRBJ2-5,CSALGPSGEQETQYF,TGCAGTGCACTGGGCCCTAGCGGCGAACAAGAGACCCAGTACTTC
TRBD2,few,TRBV3-1,TRBJ2-7,CASSQDVTSGSYEQYF,TGTGCCAGCAGCCAAGATGTAACTAGCGGGAGCTACGAGCAGTACTTC
-,-,TRBV19,TRBJ1-5,CASGSVNSNQPQHF,TGTGCCAGTGGTTCAGTGAATAGCAATCAGCCCCAGCATTTT
TRBD2,-,TRBV7-6,TRBJ2-1,CASSSPTLAGGPYEQFF,TGTGCCAGCAGCTCGCCTACCCTAGCGGGGGGGCCCTATGAGCAGTTCTTC
-,few,TRBV20-1,TRBJ2-5,CSALLLFQETQYF,TGCAGTGCTTTGCTATTGTTCCAAGAGACCCAGTACTTC
-,-,TRBV20-1,TRBJ1-2,CSASRQGIDGYTF,TGCAGTGCTAGCCGCCAGGGTATAGATGGCTACACCTTC
TRBD2,-,TRBV20-1,TRBJ2-1,CSAFLAGINNEQFF,TGCAGTGCCTTCCTAGCGGGGATCAACAATGAGCAGTTCTTC
TRBD2,-,TRBV5-1,TRBJ2-3,CASSARGEVADTQYF,TGCGCCAGCAGCGCACGGGGGGAGGTGGCAGATACGCAGTATTTT
-,few,TRBV12-3/TRBV12-4,TRBJ1-1,CASSGRADRGLAEAFF,TGTGCCAGCTCTGGCCGGGCAGATCGGGGGCTCGCTGAAGCTTTCTTT